These 13 T cell receptor beta chains share one sample of origin, sequenced in a study of blood T cell repertoires in COVID-19. Measured with immunoSEQ multiplex PCR; TCRdb has only the in-frame clones, and not every one. Of roughly 250,000 clones in the sample, roughly 90% are singletons; the top ten hold roughly 7.8%. The sample comprised peripheral blood. These receptors were obtained from a man between 60 and 70 years old who had recovered from COVID-19.

The gene calls are TRBV6-6 and TRBJ1-6, with D uncertain. V lost 7 bases to trimming and J lost 4 bases, with 14 bases between them. CDR1 and CDR2 (germline): MNHNY, SVGAGI (reference sequence). The CDR3 is made up of 15 amino acids. CDR3 nucleotide sequence: TGTGCCAGCACACGGGGTGCCAGTTATAATTCACCCCTCCACTTT. Protein sequence: CASTRGASYNSPLHF.

This sequence joins TRBV6-5 and TRBJ1-4; 7 bases line up with TRBD1. V lost 5 bases to trimming and J lost 14 bases; unmatched junction nucleotides: 14. The CDR3 length is 14 residues. Germline V gene sequence: CDR1 MNHEY, CDR2 SVGAGI. The CDR3 loop reads CASSRSPEGQPLFF. CDR3 in DNA: TGTGCCAGCAGTCGCTCCCCTGAGGGACAGCCCCTGTTTTTT.

The chain couples TRBV5-1 to TRBJ1-1; TRBD1 is a possible D gene (5 bases). This CDR3 region has 12 residues. V lost 7 bases and J lost 6, with 13 bases in between. Looked up from germline, CDR1 is SGHRS and CDR2 is YFSETQ. This CDR3 reads CASGPDSPEAFF. In nucleotides, the CDR3 is TGCGCCAGCGGGCCTGACAGCCCTGAAGCTTTCTTT.

The V call is TRBV5-1, the J call TRBJ2-2; 9 bases align to TRBD1. This CDR3 contains 17 residues. Germline CDR1 reads SGHRS; CDR2 reads YFSETQ. Trimming cost V 6 bases and J 6 bases; bases outside gene matches: 15. The CDR3 region is CASTLPPGTGTAGELFF. CDR3 nucleotide sequence: TGCGCCAGCACTCTGCCCCCCGGGACAGGGACGGCCGGGGAGCTGTTTTTT.

The V gene is TRBV6-5, the J gene TRBJ1-6; maybe TRBD1 (6 bases). Deletions cut 7 bases from V and 8 bases from J, with 12 bases between. The CDR3 contains 13 residues. CDR1 and CDR2 (germline): MNHEY, SVGAGI. Here the CDR3 reads CASTQGTDSPLHF. DNA of the CDR3: TGTGCCAGCACCCAGGGGACGGATTCACCCCTCCACTTT.

The chain joins TRBV11-2 to TRBJ1-1; no clear D gene. Trimming removed 5 bases at V and 1 base at J, with 5 bases between. The CDR3 runs to 12 residues. Germline V CDR1 and CDR2: SGHAT, FQNNGV. Here the CDR3 reads CASSVRNTEAFF. CDR3 DNA sequence: TGTGCCAGCAGCGTTCGGAACACTGAAGCTTTCTTT.

The chain couples TRBV4-2 to TRBJ1-5, with D possibly matching TRBD1 (5 bases). Germline assignment: CDR1 LGHNA and CDR2 YNFKEQ. The germline V and J ends were trimmed by 4 bases and 1 base, with 14 bases remaining between them. The CDR3 sequence is 16 residues long. The CDR3 DNA reads as TGTGCCAGCAGCCTATTACCAGGGTCCAGCAATCAGCCCCAGCATTTT. It yields the protein CASSLLPGSSNQPQHF.

A single count supports this clone. The V and J genes are TRBV5-8 and TRBJ1-5; D gene uncertain. Looked up from germline, CDR1 is SGHTS and CDR2 is YDEGEE. Trimming shortened V by 3 bases and J by 1 base, and 11 bases separated the two germline ends. The CDR3 is 15 amino acids. The CDR3 DNA reads as TGTGCCAGCAGCTACCGGGAAGACAGCAATCAGCCCCAGCATTTT. Residues: CASSYREDSNQPQHF.

The chain carries TRBV9 and TRBJ2-3, with D unclear. The germline CDR1 and CDR2 sequences are SGDLS and YYNGEE. Trimming took 7 bases from V and 4 from J, leaving 13 bases between them. This CDR3 spans 13 amino acids. This CDR3 reads CASSDPGSDTQYF. The CDR3 DNA follows: TGTGCCAGCTCCGATCCCGGGTCAGATACGCAGTATTTT.

The chain has TRBV10-1 and TRBJ2-1, with 10 bases lining up with TRBD2. Germline V CDR1 and CDR2: WNHNN, SYGVQD (reference sequence). Trimming cost V 2 bases and J 0 bases; bases outside gene matches: 10. The CDR3 contains 19 residues. The CDR3 is CASSERLAGASSSYNEQFF. CDR3 DNA: TGCGCCAGCAGTGAGCGGCTAGCGGGGGCCTCAAGCTCCTACAATGAGCAGTTCTTC.

This clone has a handful of counts. The CDR3 bases are TGTGCCAGCAGTTTATCGCAGGGTTACGAGCAGTACTTC. It encodes CASSLSQGYEQYF. V usage is TRBV12-3 or TRBV12-4 and J usage is TRBJ2-7, with D maybe TRBD1 (5 bases). The CDR3 contains 13 residues. The V end lost 2 bases, the J end lost 4 bases, and 9 bases lay between the germline ends.

This chain links TRBV4-1 with TRBJ2-5; 11 nucleotides align to TRBD2. CDR3 length: 16 amino acids. Germline CDR1 and CDR2: MGHRA and YSYEKL. V trimming: 5 bases; J trimming: 5 bases; junction bases outside the gene matches: 10. In DNA, the CDR3 is TGCGCCAGCAGCTCACCGCTAGCGGGGGGTCGGGAGACCCAGTACTTC. Amino acids: CASSSPLAGGRETQYF.

The chain uses TRBV3-1 (or the pseudogene TRBV3-2) and TRBJ2-3, with 11 bases lining up with TRBD2. Trimming took 3 bases from V and 2 from J; bases not matched to a gene: 10. The CDR3 runs 18 residues. Germline CDR1 and CDR2: LGHDT and YNNKEL (reference sequence). The CDR3 DNA sequence: TGTGCCAGCAGCCAGACCAAACTAGCGGGGGCCTCCACAGATACGCAGTATTTT. Protein product: CASSQTKLAGASTDTQYF.